This entry concerns a single T cell receptor beta chain. The CDR3 is 13 amino acids. Germline V gene sequence: CDR1 KGHDR, CDR2 SFDVKD. Trimming took 0 bases from V and 8 from J, leaving 9 bases between them. The data derive from a study of blood T cell repertoires in COVID-19. Study details: From the United States, Italy and Spain came samples of acute and convalescent COVID-19. Nucleic acid was either cDNA or gDNA, and it came from T cells, B-cell-depleted T cells, or PBMCs.

As handled by the study authors: How many nucleated cells were present was estimated from reference gene primer amplification. Method: immunoSEQ multiplex PCR; TCRdb's copy keeps in-frame clones and lacks some. V and J calls and clone size follow that table, whereas D and trimming were derived from the DNA. Counted here are about 120,000 clones, 88% occurring once; the ten biggest clones make up approximately 3.5%. The J gene is TRBJ1-1, the V gene TRBV24-1; no clear D gene. This TCR was recovered from a woman aged 45-65 years with acute or convalescent COVID-19. The sequenced sample was peripheral blood. CDR3 nucleotides: TGTGCCACCAGTGATTTGTCCCAGCGGGAAGCTTTCTTT. Its translation: CATSDLSQREAFF.